The 8 T cell receptor beta chains in this list originate from one sample, sequenced in a study of blood T cell repertoires in COVID-19. TCRdb keeps only in-frame clones here, not all; method: immunoSEQ multiplex PCR. The sample includes around 400,000 clones, approximately 87% of them seen just once. Sequencing was carried out using peripheral blood. The receptors shown here come from a woman aged 55-69 years with COVID-19, enrolled during active disease.

The gene calls are TRBV2 and TRBJ1-2; tentatively, D is TRBD1 (6 bases). The CDR3 sequence is 14 residues long. CDR1 SNHLY and CDR2 FYNNEI come from the germline V gene. Deletions cut 8 bases from V and 0 bases from J, with 13 bases between. The CDR3 region is CASARGQTNYGYTF. The CDR3 bases are TGTGCCAGCGCCCGCGGACAGACTAACTATGGCTACACCTTC.

This clone was seen just once. This chain joins TRBV5-4 and TRBJ1-2, with D unclear. Germline CDR1 reads SGHNT; CDR2 reads YYREEE (reference sequence). This CDR3 contains 12 residues. Trimming pared 0 bases from V and 7 bases from J, leaving 7 bases between. DNA for the CDR3: TGTGCCAGCAGCTTGGACGGCGGTGGCTACACCTTC. Amino acid sequence: CASSLDGGGYTF.

The CDR3 protein is CASSATGTGNSPLHF. The CDR3 DNA sequence: TGTGCCAGCAGCGCGACCGGGACAGGCAATTCACCCCTCCACTTT. This chain joins TRBV7-3 and TRBJ1-6, with TRBD1 matching 8 bases. The germline CDR1 and CDR2 sequences are SGHTA and FQGTGA. Trimming cost V 5 bases and J 7 bases; bases outside gene matches: 7. The CDR3 is 15 residues long.

This chain joins TRBV11-2 and TRBJ1-1; 7 positions agree with TRBD1. Per germline, CDR1 SGHAT and CDR2 FQNNGV. Germline trimming cut 4 bases from V and 3 bases from J; bases unmatched to any gene: 2. The CDR3 has 13 amino acids. CDR3 nucleotides: TGTGCCAGCAGCTGGACAGGTGACACTGAAGCTTTCTTT. Encoded protein: CASSWTGDTEAFF. The full variable domain, with the rest looked up from reference TRBV11-2 and TRBJ1-1, is EAGVAQSPRYKIIEKRQSVAFWCNPISGHATLYWYQQILGQGPKLLIQFQNNGVVDDSQLPKDRFSAERLKGVDSTLKIQPAKLEDSAVYLCASSWTGDTEAFFGQGTRLTVV.

The chain has TRBV5-5 and TRBJ1-6; 8 nucleotides line up with TRBD1. CDR1 and CDR2 (germline): SGHKS, YYEKEE (reference sequence). V was pared by 3 bases and J by 0 bases, with 5 bases of the junction left unmatched. The CDR3 is made up of 17 amino acids. CDR3 DNA: TGTGCCAGCAGCTGGGGACAGGAACACTCCTATAATTCACCCCTCCACTTT. Translating it yields CASSWGQEHSYNSPLHF.

The J gene is TRBJ2-3, the V gene TRBV5-1, with a tentative D call TRBD1 (6 bases). This CDR3 is 18 amino acids long. The germline CDR1 and CDR2 sequences are SGHRS and YFSETQ. Trimming removed 1 base at V and 4 bases at J, with 22 bases between. The CDR3 nucleotides read TGCGCCAGCAGCTTGCCTGGGGTCGCAGGGGCGGTGGCAGATACGCAGTATTTT. Its translation: CASSLPGVAGAVADTQYF.

This chain links TRBV18 with TRBJ1-3; weak D call: TRBD1 (5 bases). V was trimmed by 2 bases and J by 2 bases, leaving 22 bases between them. This CDR3 is built from 19 residues. CDR1 and CDR2 from the germline V gene are KGHSH and LQKENI. Written as DNA, the CDR3 is TGTGCCAGCTCACCAACCGGAGCGGGGAGCGGGGCGGCTGGAAACACCATATATTTT. It specifies CASSPTGAGSGAAGNTIYF. Drawing the rest from reference TRBV18 and TRBJ1-3, the complete variable domain is NAGVMQNPRHLVRRRGQEARLRCSPMKGHSHVYWYRQLPEEGLKFMVYLQKENIIDESGMPKERFSAEFPKEGPSILRIQQVVRGDSAAYFCASSPTGAGSGAAGNTIYFGEGSWLTVV.

This clone has a single count. The chain couples TRBV6-5 to TRBJ1-5, with D possibly matching TRBD1 (6 bases). The CDR3 runs 14 residues. CDR1 and CDR2 from the germline V gene are MNHEY and SVGAGI. With 10 bases removed from V and 4 bases from J, the gap between germline ends came to 17 bases. The CDR3 protein is CAIAKGVSNQPQHF. Here the CDR3 DNA reads TGTGCCATCGCTAAGGGGGTGAGTAATCAGCCCCAGCATTTT.